Listed below are T cell receptor beta chains from one sample, sequenced in a study of regulatory T cells in long-lasting Graves disease. TCRdb re-called the multiplex PCR reads through MiXCR, storing one row per CDR3 protein. This sample yields about 620,000 distinct CDR3 sequences, of which roughly 15% are seen a single time; about 18% belongs to the top ten. These data were also filed under a second study, of T cells in Graves' hyperthyroidism and ophthalmopathy.

This specimen consisted of peripheral blood mononuclear cells (PBMCs), obtained at new diagnosis, from a patient treated with antithyroid drugs. All receptors derive from a woman aged 30 to 39 with Graves disease. Both conserved end residues are part of each CDR3.

J gene | V gene | CDR3 protein
TRBJ1-3 | TRBV20-1 | CSAGSGNTIYF
TRBJ1-5 | TRBV20-1 | CSATSGTANSNQPQHF
TRBJ1-5 | TRBV28 | CASSVSTDSNQPQHF
TRBJ2-1 | TRBV20-1 | CSAALAIEQFF
TRBJ2-1 | TRBV3-1 | CASSELAGVNEQFF
TRBJ1-4 | TRBV28 | CASSSWRGEKLFF
TRBJ2-1 | TRBV3-1 | CASSQEKGLAGGQSSYNEQFF
TRBJ2-1 | TRBV20-1 | CSARSSGGYNEQFF
TRBJ1-1 | TRBV28 | CASIPQAGNTEAFF
TRBJ2-1 | TRBV9 | CASSVGTGGMVRANEQFF
TRBJ2-1 | TRBV19 | CASKGGSRSGQFF
TRBJ1-5 | TRBV6-1 | CASRRNSNQPQHF
TRBJ1-5 | TRBV6-9 | CASSYRGSNQPQHF
TRBJ1-1 | TRBV28 | CASSLLARGNTEAFF
TRBJ1-2 | TRBV27 | CASSPDSKYYGYTF
TRBJ2-7 | TRBV5-1 | CASSQEPQGVREQYF
TRBJ1-2 | TRBV7-9 | CASSPGAGDGYTF
TRBJ2-7 | TRBV7-2 | CASSLEVSRAWDRVFYEQYF
TRBJ2-1 | TRBV10-3 | CAISESGGTLGPAFF
TRBJ1-5 | TRBV30 | CAWNRGNNQPQHF
TRBJ1-1 | TRBV7-2 | CASSLRLGRGPNTEAFF
TRBJ1-6 | TRBV20-1 | CSAAGTANSPLHF
TRBJ2-2 | TRBV24-1 | CATSTSRGLVPTGELFF
TRBJ1-1 | TRBV5-1 | CASSLAVTKGSAFF
TRBJ2-2 | TRBV5-1 | CASSLGLAGVTGELFF
TRBJ1-5 | TRBV7-2 | CASSLAGEIYQPQHF
TRBJ1-1 | TRBV28 | CASVPNRGLAFF
TRBJ2-7 | TRBV12-3/TRBV12-4 | CASSGSGLQYRTEQYF
TRBJ2-1 | TRBV4-1 | CASSHPGPETGNEQFF
TRBJ1-5 | TRBV27 | CASSRRFVTPQHF
TRBJ2-1 | TRBV6-2/TRBV6-3 | CASSEGDLGEQFF
TRBJ2-2 | TRBV7-9 | CASSLLGPTVTGELFF
TRBJ1-5 | TRBV28 | CASAFYQGDQPQHF
TRBJ2-3 | TRBV6-1 | CASSGGLIAGPNTDTQYF